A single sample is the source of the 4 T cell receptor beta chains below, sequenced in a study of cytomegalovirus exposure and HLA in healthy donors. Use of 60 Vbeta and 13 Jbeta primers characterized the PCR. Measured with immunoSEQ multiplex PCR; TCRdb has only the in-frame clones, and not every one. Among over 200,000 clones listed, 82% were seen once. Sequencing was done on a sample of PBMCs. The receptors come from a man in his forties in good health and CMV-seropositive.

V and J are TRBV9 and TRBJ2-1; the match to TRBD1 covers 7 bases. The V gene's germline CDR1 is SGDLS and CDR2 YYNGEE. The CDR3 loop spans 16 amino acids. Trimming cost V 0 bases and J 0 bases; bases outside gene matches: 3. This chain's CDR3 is CASSVVGDSSYNEQFF. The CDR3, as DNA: TGTGCCAGCAGCGTAGTGGGGGACAGCTCCTACAATGAGCAGTTCTTC.

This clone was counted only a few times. CDR3 residues: CASSLETVRSTEAFF. CDR3 DNA sequence: TGTGCCAGCAGCTTGGAAACGGTGAGGAGCACTGAAGCTTTCTTT. The genes are TRBV5-4 and TRBJ1-1; D is undetermined. CDR3 size: 15 residues. Trimming left V 0 bases short and J 4 bases short, with 13 bases between. CDR1 and CDR2 (germline): SGHNT, YYREEE (reference sequence).

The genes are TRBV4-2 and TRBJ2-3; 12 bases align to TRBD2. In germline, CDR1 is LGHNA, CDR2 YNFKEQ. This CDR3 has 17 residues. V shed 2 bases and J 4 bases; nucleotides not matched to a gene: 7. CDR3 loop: CASSQIPSGRDPDTQYF. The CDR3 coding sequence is TGTGCCAGCAGCCAAATCCCTAGCGGGAGGGATCCAGATACGCAGTATTTT.

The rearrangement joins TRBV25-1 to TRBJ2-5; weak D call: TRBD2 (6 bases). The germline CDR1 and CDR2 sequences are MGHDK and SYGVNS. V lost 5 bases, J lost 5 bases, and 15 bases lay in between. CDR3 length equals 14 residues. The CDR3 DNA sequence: TGTGCCAGCAGTAGAGCGGATGGGGGGGAGACCCAGTACTTC. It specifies CASSRADGGETQYF.